The next 8 T cell receptor beta chains were all read from a single sample in a study of response to subunit inactivated influenza vaccine. TCRdb recomputed calls from the RT-PCR reads with MiXCR, one row per CDR3 protein. The table shows 250,000 to 350,000 distinct CDR3 sequences, with 20% to 25% occurring only once. This material consisted of PBMCs from blood, taken less than 22 months after vaccination. The receptors shown here come from a man between 50 and 75 years old who received an inactivated influenza vaccine.

This clonotype was picked up a small number of times. The V gene is TRBV20-1, the J gene TRBJ2-3; 9 positions match TRBD1. CDR1 and CDR2 (germline): DFQATT, SNEGSKA (reference sequence). The CDR3 extends over 15 amino acids. J lost 1 base, V lost 3 bases, and 5 bases had no gene match. The CDR3 is CSARRDREGTDTQYF. The CDR3 coding sequence is TGCAGTGCTAGGCGGGACAGGGAAGGCACAGATACGCAGTATTTT.

The genes are TRBV12-3 or TRBV12-4 and TRBJ1-1, with 7 bases aligning to TRBD1. Germline trimming cut 5 bases from V and 3 bases from J; bases unmatched to any gene: 6. The CDR3 has 14 residues. CDR3 DNA: TGTGCCAGCAGTCCCCGACAGGGTCACACTGAAGCTTTCTTT. As protein: CASSPRQGHTEAFF.

CDR3 nucleotide sequence: TGCAGTGCTAGAGAGCCGGGACCTAATTCGGCCGGCTACACCTTC. Amino acid sequence: CSAREPGPNSAGYTF. The chain couples TRBV20-1 to TRBJ1-2, with D perhaps TRBD1 (5 bases). V gave up 0 bases and J gave up 8 bases, with 19 bases separating them. CDR1 and CDR2 from the germline V gene are DFQATT and SNEGSKA (reference sequence). The CDR3 consists of 15 residues.

This clonotype has just a few counts. The V and J genes are TRBV29-1 and TRBJ2-3; TRBD2 matches at 13 bases. This CDR3 is built from 15 residues. Trimming at V came to 4 bases and at J to 7 bases, leaving 8 bases not matched to a gene. Looked up from germline, CDR1 is SQVTM and CDR2 is ANQGSEA. DNA of the CDR3: TGCAGCGTTGGGCTTGGGACTAGCGGGATAAATACGCAGTATTTT. Protein product: CSVGLGTSGINTQYF.

A note on this clonotype: Since the CDR3 does not end with the conserved phenylalanine or tryptophan, this likely comes from a read error. This sequence joins TRBV4-1 and TRBJ2-3; D unresolved. Trimming took 2 bases from V and 4 from J, leaving 7 bases between them. The germline V gene has CDR1 MGHRA and CDR2 YSYEKL. The CDR3 totals 13 residues. DNA of the CDR3: TGCGCCAGCAGCCAATTTGTGGCAGATACGCAGTATTCT. Residues: CASSQFVADTQYS.

The chain joins TRBV29-1 to TRBJ2-5; a possible D gene is TRBD2 (5 bases). The CDR3 totals 11 residues. CDR1 is SQVTM and CDR2 is ANQGSEA in the germline V gene. V shed 7 bases and J shed 3 bases, with 9 bases lying between them. CDR3: CSAAGEETQYF. In DNA, the CDR3 is TGCAGCGCTGCCGGGGAAGAGACCCAGTACTTC.

This clonotype was picked up many times. The CDR3 coding sequence is TGTGCCAGCAGCCAGGCGGGGGTAGGGCAGCCCCAGCATTTT. Protein: CASSQAGVGQPQHF. The gene calls are TRBV9 and TRBJ1-5, with a possible D match to TRBD1 (5 bases). Trimming removed 4 bases at V and 7 bases at J, with 15 bases between. The CDR3 has 14 amino acids. Per the germline V gene, CDR1 is SGDLS and CDR2 is YYNGEE.

The chain links TRBV10-3 to TRBJ1-2, with a weak D call TRBD1 (5 bases). This CDR3 has 14 residues. Deletions cut 3 bases from V and 5 bases from J, with 13 bases between. Germline CDR1 ENHRY, CDR2 SYGVKD. CDR3: CAISDAGKGYGYTF. The CDR3 nucleotides are TGTGCCATCAGTGACGCAGGGAAAGGGTATGGCTACACCTTC.